These 27 T cell receptor beta chains share one sample of origin, sequenced in a study of blood T cell repertoires in COVID-19. Sequencing used immunoSEQ multiplex PCR; TCRdb keeps in-frame clones, though not all of them. The data show 540,000 or so clones, with 70% to 90% seen just once and 7.5% to 9% held by the top ten. The specimen sequenced was peripheral blood. These TCRs come from a woman in her forties or fifties with COVID-19, enrolled during active disease.

The chain uses TRBV5-1 and TRBJ1-2; TRBD1 is a possible D gene (6 bases). Germline V gene lookup returns CDR1 SGHRS and CDR2 YFSETQ. This CDR3 comprises 16 residues. V lost 3 bases and J lost 3, with 18 bases in between. The CDR3 DNA reads as TGCGCCAGCAGCTCTAGACCGGACAGACGGGACTATGGCTACACCTTC. Amino acid sequence: CASSSRPDRRDYGYTF.

This clone was picked up one time. This CDR3 is also generated by other DNA sequences in the sample. This chain joins TRBV5-1 and TRBJ1-2, with D possibly being TRBD1 (5 bases). Germline V gene sequence: CDR1 SGHRS, CDR2 YFSETQ. V gave up 1 base and J gave up 4 bases, with 8 bases separating them. The CDR3 contains 13 residues. In DNA form, the CDR3 reads TGCGCCAGCAGCTTGCCAGACAGCTATGGCTACACCTTC. This sequence encodes CASSLPDSYGYTF. Together with reference TRBV5-1 and TRBJ1-2, the CDR3 gives the full variable domain: KAGVTQTPRYLIKTRGQQVTLSCSPISGHRSVSWYQQTPGQGLQFLFEYFSETQRNKGNFPGRFSGRQFSNSRSEMNVSTLELGDSALYLCASSLPDSYGYTFGSGTRLTVV.

In this sample, this clone turned up once. The chain carries TRBV6-1 and TRBJ2-7; tentative D call: TRBD1 (5 bases). Germline V gene sequence: CDR1 MNHNS, CDR2 SASEGT. This CDR3 region has 16 residues. Trimming removed 2 bases from V and 3 bases from J, with 17 bases in between. The CDR3 here is CASSEYGRANNYEQYF. CDR3 nucleotides: TGTGCCAGCAGTGAATATGGCAGGGCCAATAACTACGAGCAGTACTTC.

This chain connects TRBV6-5 to TRBJ2-7; possibly TRBD1 for D (5 bases). Germline CDR1 is MNHEY and CDR2 is SVGAGI. This CDR3 comprises 13 residues. V was trimmed by 7 bases and J by 3 bases, leaving 13 bases between them. CDR3 DNA sequence: TGTGCCAGCACCGTGGGGCCCAACTACGAGCAGTACTTC. Protein sequence: CASTVGPNYEQYF.

This chain uses TRBV29-1 with TRBJ2-1, with 12 bases identical to TRBD1. The CDR3 has 14 amino acids. Unmatched junction bases numbered 4, after V lost 4 bases and J lost 6 bases. Germline CDR1 reads SQVTM; CDR2 reads ANQGSEA. CDR3: CSVARDRGPNEQFF. As DNA, the CDR3 is TGCAGCGTTGCGCGGGACAGGGGGCCCAATGAGCAGTTCTTC.

The chain recombines TRBV18 with TRBJ1-6, with D hard to call. V was clipped by 1 base and J by 8 bases, with 12 bases between them. CDR1 KGHSH and CDR2 LQKENI come from the germline V gene. The CDR3 is made up of 15 amino acids. CDR3: CASSPRRIRDSPLHF. The CDR3 DNA follows: TGTGCCAGCTCACCACGGCGTATCCGGGATTCACCCCTCCACTTT.

This chain links TRBV3-1 (or the pseudogene TRBV3-2) with TRBJ1-2; TRBD1 matches at 10 bases. The V gene end was trimmed by 1 base and the J gene end by 8 bases; junction bases not matched to a gene: 4. The CDR3 runs to 14 residues. Germline-derived CDR1 and CDR2 are LGHDT and YNNKEL (reference sequence). The CDR3 sequence: CASSQGTGGVGYTF. DNA of the CDR3: TGTGCCAGCAGCCAAGGGACAGGGGGTGTGGGCTACACCTTC.

This rearrangement joins TRBV7-2 to TRBJ1-1; D not resolved. Per germline, CDR1 SGHTA and CDR2 FQGNSA. The V gene lost 0 bases and the J gene lost 2 bases, with 10 bases spanning the gap. The CDR3 is 15 amino acids. CDR3 region: CASSLARGPNTEAFF. DNA of the CDR3: TGTGCCAGCAGCTTAGCCCGGGGTCCAAACACTGAAGCTTTCTTT.

V and J are TRBV11-2 and TRBJ2-1; the D is unclear. Deletions cut 0 bases from V and 5 bases from J, with 14 bases between. The germline V gene has CDR1 SGHAT and CDR2 FQNNGV. The CDR3 is 16 amino acids. CDR3 region: CASSLDQTSINNEQFF. DNA for the CDR3: TGTGCCAGCAGCTTAGATCAGACTTCGATAAACAATGAGCAGTTCTTC. The full variable domain, completed using reference TRBV11-2 and TRBJ2-1, is EAGVAQSPRYKIIEKRQSVAFWCNPISGHATLYWYQQILGQGPKLLIQFQNNGVVDDSQLPKDRFSAERLKGVDSTLKIQPAKLEDSAVYLCASSLDQTSINNEQFFGPGTRLTVL.

This clone was recorded once. The chain links TRBV13 to TRBJ1-6, with TRBD1 as a possible D gene (5 bases). V dropped 5 bases and J dropped 7 bases, with 15 bases sitting between them. The CDR3 extends over 15 amino acids. Germline CDR1 PRHDT, CDR2 FYEKMQ (reference sequence). Here the CDR3 DNA reads TGTGCCAGCAGCCCGCCTAGGGGAGGAAATTCACCCCTCCACTTT. Translation gives CASSPPRGGNSPLHF.

This clone turned up a few times. The J gene is TRBJ1-1, the V gene TRBV12-3 or TRBV12-4; TRBD1 matches at 7 bases. The CDR3 runs 12 residues. Trimming removed 5 bases from V and 11 bases from J; junction bases left unmatched: 8. The CDR3: CASSVDRERAFF. The DNA of the CDR3 is TGTGCCAGCAGTGTAGACAGGGAGCGGGCTTTCTTT.

The CDR3 sequence is CASVRRLAGEYEQFF. As DNA, the CDR3 is TGTGCCAGCGTCCGTAGACTAGCGGGGGAATATGAGCAGTTCTTC. This chain joins TRBV6-5 and TRBJ2-1, with TRBD2 matching over 12 bases. The CDR3 length is 15 residues. After removal of 8 bases from V and 8 bases from J, the junction contained 10 bases not matched to a gene. CDR1 and CDR2 from the germline V gene are MNHEY and SVGAGI.

In nucleotides, the CDR3 is TGTGCCAGCAGCTCTGGGACTTTTGGGCTGTTTTTT. As protein: CASSSGTFGLFF. The J gene is TRBJ2-2, the V gene TRBV5-5; a weak D match, TRBD2 (6 bases). The ends were cut back, 3 bases at V and 13 bases at J, with 13 bases in the middle. CDR1 SGHKS and CDR2 YYEKEE come from the germline V gene (reference sequence). The CDR3 extends over 12 amino acids.

The CDR3 sequence is CASLGRQGGEKLFF. The CDR3 DNA is TGTGCCAGTCTTGGACGACAGGGGGGCGAAAAACTGTTTTTT. V gene TRBV2 combines with J gene TRBJ1-4, with TRBD1 matching over 9 bases. V trimming: 9 bases; J trimming: 8 bases; junction bases outside the gene matches: 10. From germline, CDR1 is SNHLY and CDR2 FYNNEI. This CDR3 comprises 14 residues.

The chain joins TRBV3-1 (or the pseudogene TRBV3-2) to TRBJ2-3; TRBD2 matches 14 bases. Germline loops: CDR1 LGHDT, CDR2 YNNKEL (reference sequence). The CDR3 is 18 residues long. The ends lost 4 bases at V and 4 bases at J; junction bases unmatched: 10. CDR3 region: CASSRFRGLAGAPDTQYF. CDR3 bases: TGTGCCAGCAGCCGGTTTCGGGGACTAGCGGGGGCCCCAGATACGCAGTATTTT.

This chain links TRBV20-1 with TRBJ2-1; tentative D call: TRBD2 (6 bases). The CDR3 sequence is 15 residues long. Germline assignment: CDR1 DFQATT and CDR2 SNEGSKA (reference sequence). Trimming took 3 bases from V and 0 from J, leaving 12 bases between them. CDR3 nucleotide sequence: TGCAGTGCTAGTAGGGACTCCAGCTCCTACAATGAGCAGTTCTTC. Translated: CSASRDSSSYNEQFF.

The CDR3 DNA reads TGTGCCAGCAGCCATTCGGACAGGTTTAACTATGGCTACACCTTC. This encodes CASSHSDRFNYGYTF. The chain employs TRBV3-1 (or the pseudogene TRBV3-2) and TRBJ1-2; 7 bases agree with TRBD1. The germline V gene has CDR1 LGHDT and CDR2 YNNKEL (reference sequence). This CDR3 is 15 amino acids long. V lost 3 bases and J lost 1; bases outside the gene matches: 5.

This clone was seen a single time. This chain links TRBV6-1 with TRBJ2-2, with 7 bases matching TRBD1. Losses at the gene ends were 9 bases for V and 0 bases for J; bases not matched to a gene: 4. Germline loops: CDR1 MNHNS, CDR2 SASEGT. The CDR3 runs to 14 residues. As DNA, the CDR3 is TGTGCCAGTATAACAGGGGCGAACACCGGGGAGCTGTTTTTT. It specifies CASITGANTGELFF.

Here the CDR3 reads CAIRDRDYEQYF. The DNA for the CDR3 is TGTGCCATACGGGACAGGGACTACGAGCAGTACTTC. This sequence joins TRBV10-3 and TRBJ2-7; 9 bases are shared with TRBD1. Germline V gene sequence: CDR1 ENHRY, CDR2 SYGVKD. J was trimmed by 3 bases and V by 9 bases; bases with no gene match: 3. The CDR3 runs 12 residues.

This clone was recorded only once. The chain combines TRBV9 with TRBJ2-3, with 11 nucleotides matching TRBD2. V lost 5 bases and J lost 5; bases outside the gene matches: 10. The CDR3 has 16 residues. Germline CDR1 SGDLS, CDR2 YYNGEE. The CDR3 protein is CASSLIAGGPGDTQYF. The CDR3 DNA sequence: TGTGCCAGCAGTTTAATAGCGGGGGGGCCCGGAGATACGCAGTATTTT.

The chain carries TRBV5-5 and TRBJ1-1; D might be TRBD1 (5 bases). The V end lost 4 bases, the J end lost 1 base, and 14 bases lay between the germline ends. Looked up from germline, CDR1 is SGHKS and CDR2 is YYEKEE (reference sequence). This CDR3 is 15 amino acids long. CDR3 in DNA: TGTGCCAGCAGCCGCACCCAGGGCTCGAACACTGAAGCTTTCTTT. This codes for CASSRTQGSNTEAFF.

The V call is TRBV5-1, the J call TRBJ1-1, with 7 nucleotides matching TRBD1. The germline CDR1 and CDR2 sequences are SGHRS and YFSETQ. V was clipped by 3 bases and J by 7 bases; unmatched bases: 9. This CDR3 is 14 amino acids long. The CDR3 DNA reads TGCGCCAGCAGCTCAGAAATAAGACAGGGTGAAGCTTTCTTT. This gives the protein CASSSEIRQGEAFF. Complete variable domain (other parts from reference TRBV5-1 and TRBJ1-1): KAGVTQTPRYLIKTRGQQVTLSCSPISGHRSVSWYQQTPGQGLQFLFEYFSETQRNKGNFPGRFSGRQFSNSRSEMNVSTLELGDSALYLCASSSEIRQGEAFFGQGTRLTVV.

This clone was detected only once. The chain has TRBV25-1 and TRBJ2-5; weak D call: TRBD2 (6 bases). The V end lost 1 base, the J end lost 4 bases, and 16 bases lay between the germline ends. CDR3 length equals 16 residues. Germline CDR1 and CDR2: MGHDK and SYGVNS. This CDR3 is CASSESGVTSLETQYF. The CDR3 DNA sequence: TGTGCCAGCAGTGAATCGGGGGTTACCTCACTAGAGACCCAGTACTTC.

This chain uses TRBV7-3 with TRBJ2-7; 11 positions match TRBD2. Trimming removed 4 bases from V and 2 bases from J; junction bases left unmatched: 7. Germline CDR1 is SGHTA and CDR2 is FQGTGA. This CDR3 spans 16 amino acids. The chain's CDR3 is CASSSTTSGTTYEQYF. Written as DNA, the CDR3 is TGTGCCAGCAGCTCCACGACTAGCGGGACTACCTACGAGCAGTACTTC.

The chain links TRBV10-3 to TRBJ2-7, with D unclear. V lost 0 bases and J lost 7, with 16 bases in between. CDR3 length: 15 amino acids. Germline V gives CDR1 ENHRY, CDR2 SYGVKD. The DNA for the CDR3 is TGTGCCATCAGTGAGTCGATTGGGCCAGGCGAAGAGCAGTACTTC. Its protein product is CAISESIGPGEEQYF.

The V call is TRBV19, the J call TRBJ2-5, with D perhaps matching TRBD1 (5 bases). This CDR3 contains 13 residues. The germline gives CDR1 LNHDA, CDR2 SQIVND (reference sequence). V lost 2 bases, J lost 4 bases, and 8 bases lay in between. The CDR3 DNA reads TGTGCCAGTAGTATACAGGGAATAGAGACCCAGTACTTC. Protein: CASSIQGIETQYF.

DNA for the CDR3: TGTGCCAGCAGCTTAAAGAGTATGGAGGCCCCCTATGGCTACACCTTC. Translating gives CASSLKSMEAPYGYTF. V usage is TRBV5-6 and J usage is TRBJ1-2; D is unclear. V shed 2 bases and J shed 4 bases, with 18 bases lying between them. CDR1 and CDR2 (germline): SGHDT, YYEEEE. This CDR3 is 16 amino acids long.